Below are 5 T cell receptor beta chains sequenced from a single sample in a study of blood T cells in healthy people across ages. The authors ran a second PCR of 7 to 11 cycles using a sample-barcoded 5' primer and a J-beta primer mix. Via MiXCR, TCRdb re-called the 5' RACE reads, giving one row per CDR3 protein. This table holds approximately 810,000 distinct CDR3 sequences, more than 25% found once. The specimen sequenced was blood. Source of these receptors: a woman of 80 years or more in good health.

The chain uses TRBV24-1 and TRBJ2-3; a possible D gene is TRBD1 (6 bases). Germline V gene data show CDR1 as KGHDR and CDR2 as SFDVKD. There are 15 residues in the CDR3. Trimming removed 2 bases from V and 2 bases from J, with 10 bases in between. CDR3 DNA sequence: TGTGCCACCAGTGATTCAGGGGCACTCACAGATACGCAGTATTTT. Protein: CATSDSGALTDTQYF.

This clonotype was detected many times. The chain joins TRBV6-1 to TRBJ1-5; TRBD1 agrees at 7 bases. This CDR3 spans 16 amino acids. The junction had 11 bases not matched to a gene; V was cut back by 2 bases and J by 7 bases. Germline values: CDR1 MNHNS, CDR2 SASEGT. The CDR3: CASSEQVAGGRQPQHF. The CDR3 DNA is TGTGCCAGCAGTGAACAGGTGGCAGGGGGTAGGCAGCCCCAGCATTTT.

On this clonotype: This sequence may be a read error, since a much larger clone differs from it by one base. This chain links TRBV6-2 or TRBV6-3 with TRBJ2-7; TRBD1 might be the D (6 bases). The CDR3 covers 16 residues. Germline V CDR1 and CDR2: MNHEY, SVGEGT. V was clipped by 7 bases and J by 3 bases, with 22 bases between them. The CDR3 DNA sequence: TGTGCCAGCACCTCACGACAGGCGAGTGGCTTCTACGAGCAGTACTTC. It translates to CASTSRQASGFYEQYF.

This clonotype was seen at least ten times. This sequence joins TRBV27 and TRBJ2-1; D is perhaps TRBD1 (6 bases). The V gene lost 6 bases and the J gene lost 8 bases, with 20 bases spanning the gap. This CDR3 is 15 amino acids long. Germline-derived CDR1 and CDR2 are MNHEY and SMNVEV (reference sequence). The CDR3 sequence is CASSRPGTNFDEQFF. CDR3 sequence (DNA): TGTGCCAGCAGCCGCCCCGGGACAAACTTCGATGAGCAGTTCTTC.

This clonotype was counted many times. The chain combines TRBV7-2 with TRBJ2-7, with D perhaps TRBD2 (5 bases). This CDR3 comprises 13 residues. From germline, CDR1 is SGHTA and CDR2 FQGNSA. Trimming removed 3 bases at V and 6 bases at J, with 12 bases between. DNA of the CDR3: TGTGCCAGCAGCTTGGGGAGTAGCGTCGAGCAGTACTTC. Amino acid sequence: CASSLGSSVEQYF.